The source of this T cell receptor (beta chain) is a study of blood T cell repertoires in COVID-19. Study overall: Specimens from acute and convalescent COVID-19 originated in the United States, Italy and Spain.

In the original workflow: Estimated nucleated cell counts came from reference gene primer amplification. Repertoires were generated with immunoSEQ multiplex PCR, while TCRdb's copy carries only in-frame clones and drops some. Clone size and the V and J calls come from that table; the DNA yielded D and trimming. The sample includes 97,000 or so clones, around 80% of them seen just once. Germline CDR1 and CDR2: KGHSH and LQKENI. CDR3 size: 13 residues. V was pared by 2 bases and J by 4 bases, with 6 bases between. Worth noting for this clone: This sample also contains other DNA sequences that code for the same CDR3.

Sequencing was carried out using peripheral blood. The TCR originated in a man between 60 and 70 years old with active or convalescent COVID-19. The chain employs TRBV18 and TRBJ1-5, with D possibly being TRBD1 (5 bases). The CDR3 loop is CASSPGANQPQHF. The CDR3 nucleotides are TGTGCCAGCTCACCAGGGGCGAATCAGCCCCAGCATTTT.